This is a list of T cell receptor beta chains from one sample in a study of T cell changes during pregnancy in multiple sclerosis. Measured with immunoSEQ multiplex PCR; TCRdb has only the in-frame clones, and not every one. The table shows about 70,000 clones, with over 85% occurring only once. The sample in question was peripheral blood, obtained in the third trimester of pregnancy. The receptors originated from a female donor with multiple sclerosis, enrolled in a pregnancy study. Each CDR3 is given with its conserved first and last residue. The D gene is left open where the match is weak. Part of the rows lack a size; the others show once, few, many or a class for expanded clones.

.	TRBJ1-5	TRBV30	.	CAWSSGTQSQPQHF	TGTGCCTGGAGCTCCGGGACACAGAGTCAGCCCCAGCATTTT
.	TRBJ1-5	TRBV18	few	CASSPPGMGQNQPQHF	TGTGCCAGCTCACCACCGGGTATGGGGCAAAATCAGCCCCAGCATTTT
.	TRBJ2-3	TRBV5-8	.	CASSLILLIDTQYF	TGTGCCAGCAGCTTAATCCTACTCATAGATACGCAGTATTTT
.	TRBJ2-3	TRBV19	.	CASSIAGTDTQYF	TGTGCCAGTAGTATAGCTGGCACAGATACGCAGTATTTT
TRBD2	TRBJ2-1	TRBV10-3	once	CAIRTLAGGRREQFF	TGTGCCATCAGGACACTAGCGGGAGGGCGGCGTGAGCAGTTCTTC
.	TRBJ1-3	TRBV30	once	CAWGGSGNTIYF	TGTGCCTGGGGAGGGTCCGGAAACACCATATATTTT
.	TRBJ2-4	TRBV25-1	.	CASTEGGGGPLNIQYF	TGTGCCAGCACCGAAGGAGGAGGGGGCCCACTAAACATTCAGTACTTC
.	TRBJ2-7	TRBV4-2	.	CASSQDQAGTYEQYF	TGTGCCAGCAGCCAAGATCAGGCGGGGACCTACGAGCAGTACTTC
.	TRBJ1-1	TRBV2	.	CASSEVSGGVVTEAFF	TGTGCCAGCAGTGAAGTGAGTGGAGGAGTAGTCACTGAAGCTTTCTTT
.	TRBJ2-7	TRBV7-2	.	CASSPRPLAHYEQYF	TGTGCCAGCAGCCCGAGACCGTTAGCCCACTACGAGCAGTACTTC
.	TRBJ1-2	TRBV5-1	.	CASSLGRQNYGYTF	TGCGCCAGCAGCTTAGGGAGGCAGAACTATGGCTACACCTTC
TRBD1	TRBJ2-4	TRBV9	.	CASSTPPGQGIQYF	TGTGCCAGCAGCACACCCCCGGGACAGGGGATTCAGTACTTC
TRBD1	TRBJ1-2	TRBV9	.	CASSGGQGMTFGYTF	TGTGCCAGCAGCGGGGGACAGGGGATGACTTTTGGCTACACCTTC
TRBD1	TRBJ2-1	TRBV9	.	CASSPTTGTGSSNEQFF	TGTGCCAGCAGCCCTACCACCGGGACAGGGAGTAGCAATGAGCAGTTCTTC
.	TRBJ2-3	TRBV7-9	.	CASSPTFEFKDTQYF	TGTGCCAGCAGTCCCACCTTCGAGTTCAAAGATACGCAGTATTTT
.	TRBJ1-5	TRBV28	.	CASSFRLAATGQPQHF	TGTGCCAGCAGTTTTCGGCTGGCGGCTACGGGGCAGCCCCAGCATTTT
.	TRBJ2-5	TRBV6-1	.	CASSPTRGQETQYF	TGTGCCAGCAGTCCCACTAGGGGGCAAGAGACCCAGTACTTC
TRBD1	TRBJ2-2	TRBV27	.	CASSYRDRGAGGTGELFF	TGTGCCAGCAGTTATAGGGACAGGGGCGCGGGAGGCACCGGGGAGCTGTTTTTT
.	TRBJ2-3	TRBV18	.	CASSPQEYTDTQYF	TGTGCCAGCTCACCACAGGAGTACACAGATACGCAGTATTTT
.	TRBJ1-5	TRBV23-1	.	CAERQNRQPQHF	TGCGCCGAGCGCCAAAATAGACAGCCCCAGCATTTT
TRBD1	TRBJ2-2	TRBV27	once	CASSLPGQGNTGELFF	TGTGCCAGCAGTTTACCGGGACAGGGGAACACCGGGGAGCTGTTTTTT
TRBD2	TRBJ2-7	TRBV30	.	CAWSVRWREAISYEQYF	TGTGCCTGGAGTGTACGTTGGCGGGAGGCTATATCCTACGAGCAGTACTTC
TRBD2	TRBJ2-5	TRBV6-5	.	CASVKRSGQETQYF	TGTGCCAGCGTTAAACGTAGCGGGCAAGAGACCCAGTACTTC
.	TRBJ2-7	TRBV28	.	CASVAGRDYEQYF	TGTGCCAGCGTAGCAGGTCGGGACTACGAGCAGTACTTC
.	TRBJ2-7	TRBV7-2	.	CASSLDFGEQYF	TGTGCCAGCAGCTTAGATTTCGGCGAGCAGTACTTC
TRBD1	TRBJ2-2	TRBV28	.	CASSSGQGDTGELFF	TGTGCCAGCAGTTCAGGACAGGGGGACACCGGGGAGCTGTTTTTT
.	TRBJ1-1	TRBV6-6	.	CASSTRLGHGNTEAFF	TGTGCCAGCAGTACCCGATTGGGACATGGGAACACTGAAGCTTTCTTT
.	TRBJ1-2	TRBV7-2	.	CASSSGQFPVYGYTF	TGTGCCAGCAGCTCTGGACAGTTCCCCGTCTATGGCTACACCTTC
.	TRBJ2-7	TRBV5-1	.	CASSLAPTNEQYF	TGCGCCAGCAGCTTGGCACCCACTAACGAGCAGTACTTC
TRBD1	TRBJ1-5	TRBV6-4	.	CASSAGTGGNQPQHF	TGTGCCAGCAGTGCCGGGACAGGGGGCAATCAGCCCCAGCATTTT
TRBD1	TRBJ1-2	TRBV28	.	CASSPPQGAYGYTF	TGTGCCAGCAGTCCACCACAGGGGGCATATGGCTACACCTTC
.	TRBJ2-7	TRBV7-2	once	CASSLEWESHEQYF	TGTGCCAGCAGCTTAGAGTGGGAGTCCCACGAGCAGTACTTC
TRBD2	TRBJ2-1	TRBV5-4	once	CASNLGLAGDNEQFF	TGTGCCAGTAACCTCGGACTAGCGGGAGACAATGAGCAGTTCTTC
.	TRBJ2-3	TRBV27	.	CASSETLALSTDTQYF	TGTGCCAGCAGTGAAACCTTAGCGCTTAGCACAGATACGCAGTATTTT
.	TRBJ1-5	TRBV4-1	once	CASSQWSRSRDQPQHF	TGCGCCAGCAGCCAGTGGTCGCGTTCCCGAGATCAGCCCCAGCATTTT
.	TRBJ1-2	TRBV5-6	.	CASSDWQDNRFYGYTF	TGTGCCAGCAGCGATTGGCAGGACAACCGCTTCTATGGCTACACCTTC
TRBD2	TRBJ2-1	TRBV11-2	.	CASSPGAGGNINEQFF	TGTGCCAGCAGCCCCGGAGCGGGAGGGAACATCAATGAGCAGTTCTTC
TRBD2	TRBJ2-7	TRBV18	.	CASSRSGRFPYEQYF	TGTGCCAGCTCACGGAGCGGGAGGTTCCCCTACGAGCAGTACTTC